This TCR beta chain came from a study of T cell responses to AZD1222 COVID-19 vaccine. Overall study results and limits: Only a handful of AZD1222 recipients, several in all, had baseline seropositivity.

Profiled with immunoSEQ multiplex PCR; TCRdb holds only in-frame clones, not every one. The sample shows over 120,000 clones, 80% to 90% of them seen only once. Germline V CDR1 and CDR2: LGHDT, YNNKEL (reference sequence). The V segment lost 7 bases and the J segment 5 bases; nucleotides outside the gene matches: 4. CDR3 length: 14 amino acids. Concerning this clone itself: As yet, its antigen is unknown.

The sample in question was peripheral blood, obtained on day 0 of AZD1222 vaccination. This clonotype was sampled from an adult in good health. The chain is built from TRBV3-1 (or the pseudogene TRBV3-2) and TRBJ2-1, with TRBD2 matching over 11 bases. In nucleotides, the CDR3 is TGTGCCAGCACCTTAGCGGGAGGGAACAATGAGCAGTTCTTC. Protein product: CASTLAGGNNEQFF.